Following are 21 T cell receptor beta chains from one sample sequenced in a study of Ad26.COV2.S vaccination and SARS-CoV-2 variants. Treatment indicated: around 19 received Ad26.COV2.S at low or high dose, single or two shots; about 5 received placebo; per-sample allocation not given. Material that was analyzed had been drawn on day 63 after the first vaccine or placebo injection. Clones were sequenced by immunoSEQ multiplex PCR, and TCRdb holds only the in-frame ones, with some missing. The repertoire includes about 350,000 clones, 80% to 90% of them detected once, and 3.3% sits in the top ten. The sample in question was peripheral blood, obtained in a trial of Ad26.COV2.S vaccine versus placebo. These receptors were collected from a person between 18 and 59 years old who received the Ad26.COV2.S COVID-19 vaccine or a placebo.

This chain joins TRBV7-9 and TRBJ2-3, with 8 positions matching TRBD2. Germline loops: CDR1 SEHNR, CDR2 FQNEAQ (reference sequence). The J segment lost 0 bases and the V segment lost 1 base, leaving 6 bases of the junction unmatched. The CDR3 consists of 17 residues. The CDR3 region has the DNA TGTGCCAGCAGCTTAGTGTCACTAGCGGCTAGCACAGATACGCAGTATTTT. Its protein product is CASSLVSLAASTDTQYF.

The chain combines TRBV15 with TRBJ1-1; maybe TRBD1 (6 bases). Trimming took off 5 bases at V and 4 bases at J, with 11 bases between the two ends. Germline values: CDR1 LNHNV, CDR2 YYDKDF (reference sequence). The CDR3 consists of 13 residues. CDR3 sequence: CATSGLRGTEAFF. As DNA, the CDR3 is TGTGCCACCAGCGGGCTCAGGGGCACTGAAGCTTTCTTT. Supplemented by reference TRBV15 and TRBJ1-1, the full variable domain reads DAMVIQNPRYQVTQFGKPVTLSCSQTLNHNVMYWYQQKSSQAPKLLFHYYDKDFNNEADTPDNFQSRRPNTSFCFLDIRSPGLGDTAMYLCATSGLRGTEAFFGQGTRLTVV.

The genes are TRBV7-2 and TRBJ1-5; a weak D match, TRBD1 (6 bases). The germline CDR1 and CDR2 sequences are SGHTA and FQGNSA. Between the trimmed V and J ends, which lost 3 bases and 7 bases, there was a span of 10 bases. This CDR3 spans 13 amino acids. The CDR3, as DNA: TGTGCCAGCAGCTTTACAGGGCGCCAGCCCCAGCATTTT. Protein: CASSFTGRQPQHF.

The V and J genes are TRBV18 and TRBJ1-2; D remains unclear. In germline, CDR1 is KGHSH, CDR2 LQKENI. The CDR3 has 16 residues. Trimming pared 3 bases from V and 7 bases from J, leaving 21 bases between. For the CDR3, the DNA is TGTGCCAGCTCACCCTCGGTAGGCGCGTCCCGCCTTGGCTACACCTTC. This translates into CASSPSVGASRLGYTF.

With regard to this clone: Relative to the germline gene, one junction end is altered; a read error may explain this. The same CDR3 is also encoded by other DNA sequences in this sample. V is TRBV5-1 and J is TRBJ2-3; no definite D call. The CDR3 runs to 12 residues. CDR1 is SGHRS and CDR2 is YFSETQ in the germline V gene. The CDR3 DNA reads TGCGCCAGCAGAAACTACACAGATACACAGTATTTT. The encoded protein is CASRNYTDTQYF.

This clone showed up just a few times. J is TRBJ1-2 and V is TRBV10-3, with D maybe TRBD1 (5 bases). The germline V gene has CDR1 ENHRY and CDR2 SYGVKD. The CDR3 has 15 residues. V gave up 7 bases and J gave up 4 bases, with 19 bases separating them. In nucleotides, the CDR3 is TGTGCCATCAATACCCGGGACCCCGGAGGCTATGGCTACACCTTC. Amino acids: CAINTRDPGGYGYTF.

This chain connects TRBV6-2 or TRBV6-3 to TRBJ2-5, with D possibly TRBD1 on 5 matching bases. Per germline, CDR1 MNHEY and CDR2 SVGEGT. The germline V and J ends were trimmed by 4 bases and 5 bases, with 17 bases remaining between them. The CDR3 covers 15 residues. CDR3: CASSFVGVVWETQYF. The CDR3 DNA sequence: TGTGCCAGCAGTTTTGTAGGGGTCGTCTGGGAGACCCAGTACTTC.

This chain joins TRBV7-9 and TRBJ2-7; tentative D call: TRBD1 (5 bases). Germline V CDR1 and CDR2: SEHNR, FQNEAQ (reference sequence). V shed 6 bases and J shed 6 bases, with 18 bases lying between them. The CDR3 is made up of 14 amino acids. The CDR3 here is CASRTKGPLSEQYF. Written as DNA, the CDR3 is TGTGCCAGCAGGACGAAGGGGCCCCTCAGCGAGCAGTACTTC.

Concerning this clone itself: This clone may be a read error of a much larger clone one base away. This rearrangement joins TRBV3-1 (or the pseudogene TRBV3-2) to TRBJ1-2; no reliable D call. There are 12 residues in the CDR3. Germline CDR1 reads LGHDT; CDR2 reads YNNKEL (reference sequence). V lost 2 bases, J lost 0 bases, and 1 base lay in between. The CDR3: CASSQSNYGYTF. The CDR3 DNA reads as TGTGCCAGCAGCCAATCTAACTATGGCTACACCTTC.

About this clone: Distinct nucleotide sequences in the sample also encode this CDR3. The rearrangement links TRBV9 to TRBJ2-3, with D perhaps matching TRBD1 (6 bases). The CDR3 is 16 amino acids. The V gene lost 2 bases and the J gene lost 0 bases, with 13 bases spanning the gap. In germline, CDR1 is SGDLS, CDR2 YYNGEE. This CDR3 is CASSVETGASTDTQYF. The CDR3 coding sequence is TGTGCCAGCAGCGTGGAGACAGGAGCAAGCACAGATACGCAGTATTTT.

J is TRBJ1-4 and V is TRBV4-3; D gene ambiguous. The CDR3 sequence is 19 residues long. Per germline, CDR1 LGHNA and CDR2 YSLEER. V lost 1 base, J lost 0 bases, and 18 bases lay in between. The CDR3 bases are TGCGCCAGCAGCCAAGTTACCATGAGCTGGGGTACAACTAATGAAAAACTGTTTTTT. Translation: CASSQVTMSWGTTNEKLFF.

This chain joins TRBV5-8 and TRBJ2-3, with 9 bases aligning to TRBD2. Per the germline V gene, CDR1 is SGHTS and CDR2 is YDEGEE. The CDR3 extends over 14 amino acids. J lost 6 bases, V lost 2 bases, and 4 bases had no gene match. CDR3 amino acids: CASSFSGRSDTQYF. CDR3 nucleotides: TGTGCCAGCAGCTTTAGCGGGAGATCTGATACGCAGTATTTT.

The chain combines TRBV19 with TRBJ1-1, with 7 bases fitting TRBD1. Germline V CDR1 and CDR2: LNHDA, SQIVND (reference sequence). The V segment lost 6 bases and the J segment 7 bases; nucleotides outside the gene matches: 8. The CDR3 sequence is 13 residues long. The CDR3 nucleotides are TGTGCCAGTAGGATCCGGGACAGACATGAAGCTTTCTTT. It codes for CASRIRDRHEAFF.

The V and J genes are TRBV3-1 (or the pseudogene TRBV3-2) and TRBJ2-7, with 7 nucleotides matching TRBD2. Germline CDR1 is LGHDT and CDR2 is YNNKEL (reference sequence). V shed 1 base, J shed 1 base, and the junction held 10 bases outside the gene matches. This CDR3 is 17 amino acids long. DNA of the CDR3: TGTGCCAGCAGCCAAGCACCGGGGAGGGAGTTTTCCTACGAGCAGTACTTC. The encoded protein is CASSQAPGREFSYEQYF.

This clone was observed a single time. The rearrangement uses TRBV6-5 and TRBJ1-6; TRBD1 agrees at 7 bases. CDR1 and CDR2 from the germline V gene are MNHEY and SVGAGI. The CDR3 runs to 14 residues. Germline trimming cut 7 bases from V and 6 bases from J; bases unmatched to any gene: 6. This chain's CDR3 is CASNVQGPNSPLHF. For the CDR3, the DNA is TGTGCCAGCAACGTACAGGGGCCTAATTCACCCCTCCACTTT.

Note on this clone: A much larger clone lies a single base off, so this may be a read error. The identical CDR3 is also encoded by other nucleotide sequences in the sample. The chain joins TRBV4-3 to TRBJ1-1, with a tentative D call TRBD1 (6 bases). The V end lost 4 bases, the J end lost 1 base, and 7 bases lay between the germline ends. Germline CDR1 is LGHNA and CDR2 is YSLEER. The CDR3 totals 13 residues. The CDR3 loop is CASSLDRNTEAFF. CDR3 in DNA: TGCGCCAGCAGCCTGGACAGGAACACTGAAGCTTTCTTT.

The rearrangement uses TRBV5-1 and TRBJ2-5, with a possible D match to TRBD1 (5 bases). The V end lost 0 bases, the J end lost 2 bases, and 8 bases lay between the germline ends. Germline V CDR1 and CDR2: SGHRS, YFSETQ. This CDR3 has 14 amino acids. In DNA, the CDR3 is TGCGCCAGCAGCTTGGGCAGGGCTCAAGAGACCCAGTACTTC. This codes for CASSLGRAQETQYF.

The chain recombines TRBV18 with TRBJ1-1, with 8 bases lining up with TRBD1. V dropped 5 bases and J dropped 0; count of bases not matched to a gene: 8. The CDR3 sequence is 16 residues long. Looked up from germline, CDR1 is KGHSH and CDR2 is LQKENI. CDR3 in amino acids: CASSGQGGLMNTEAFF. DNA for the CDR3: TGTGCCAGCTCAGGACAGGGCGGCCTCATGAACACTGAAGCTTTCTTT.

The rearrangement links TRBV7-2 to TRBJ2-3; TRBD2 matches at 12 bases. Germline V gives CDR1 SGHTA, CDR2 FQGNSA. The CDR3 runs 15 residues. V trimming: 1 base; J trimming: 9 bases; junction bases outside the gene matches: 5. DNA for the CDR3: TGTGCCAGCAGCTTAGAGGGACTAGCGGGTTACACGCAGTATTTT. Translated, it gives CASSLEGLAGYTQYF. Together with reference TRBV7-2 and TRBJ2-3, the CDR3 gives the full variable domain: GAGVSQSPSNKVTEKGKDVELRCDPISGHTALYWYRQSLGQGLEFLIYFQGNSAPDKSGLPSDRFSAERTGGSVSTLTIQRTQQEDSAVYLCASSLEGLAGYTQYFGPGTRLTVL.

The V call is TRBV19, the J call TRBJ1-5, with D maybe TRBD1 (5 bases). V lost 7 bases to trimming and J lost 7 bases, with 26 bases between them. The CDR3 totals 17 residues. Germline V gene lookup returns CDR1 LNHDA and CDR2 SQIVND (reference sequence). CDR3 loop: CASIARSGLRGDQPQHF. The CDR3 nucleotides read TGTGCCAGTATCGCGAGGAGCGGGCTTCGAGGGGACCAGCCCCAGCATTTT.

The V call is TRBV18, the J call TRBJ1-1, with a possible D match to TRBD1 (6 bases). CDR3 size: 14 residues. Trimming shortened V by 6 bases and J by 1 base, and 12 bases separated the two germline ends. Germline V lookup: CDR1 KGHSH, CDR2 LQKENI. The CDR3 region is CASSPDRTNTEAFF. The CDR3 bases are TGTGCCAGCTCCCCAGACAGGACGAACACTGAAGCTTTCTTT.